This T cell receptor (beta chain) came from a study of T cell responses to AZD1222 COVID-19 vaccine. Germline trimming cut 2 bases from V and 2 bases from J; bases unmatched to any gene: 4. Germline V CDR1 and CDR2: SGHRS, YFSETQ. The CDR3 covers 16 residues. A word on this clone: Its matching antigen is unknown.

Some clones are missing from TCRdb's copy, which holds only in-frame ones; the method was immunoSEQ multiplex PCR. The profile shows roughly 160,000 clones, approximately 92% of them singletons. Study-level results: Regions left unmutated in variants are reportedly the target of nearly half of spike-specific TCRs. It should be noted that donors were predominantly white British and more often female, and clonal diversity was possibly underestimated.

The chain carries TRBV5-1 and TRBJ2-2; 9 nucleotides align to TRBD1. This specimen was peripheral blood, taken on day 0 of AZD1222 vaccination. The receptor was isolated from an adult in good health. DNA of the CDR3: TGCGCCAGCAGCTTAGGACAGGGGTCCAACACCGGGGAGCTGTTTTTT. Its protein product is CASSLGQGSNTGELFF.